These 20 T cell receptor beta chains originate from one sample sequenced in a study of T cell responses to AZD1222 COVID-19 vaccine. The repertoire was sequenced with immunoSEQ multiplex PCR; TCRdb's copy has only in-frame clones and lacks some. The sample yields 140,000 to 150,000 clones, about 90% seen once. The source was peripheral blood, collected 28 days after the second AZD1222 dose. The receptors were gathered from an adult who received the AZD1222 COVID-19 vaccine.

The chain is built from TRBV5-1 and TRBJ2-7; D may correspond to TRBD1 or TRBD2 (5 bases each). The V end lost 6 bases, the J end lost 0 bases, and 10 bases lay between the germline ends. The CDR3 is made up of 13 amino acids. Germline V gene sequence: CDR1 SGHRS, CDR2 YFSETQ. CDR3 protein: CASNRDGSYEQYF. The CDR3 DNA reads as TGCGCCAGCAACCGGGACGGCTCCTACGAGCAGTACTTC.

Here the CDR3 reads CASSLGREGVKNIQYF. The CDR3 DNA is TGCGCCAGCAGCTTGGGGAGGGAAGGAGTCAAAAACATTCAGTACTTC. The chain has TRBV5-1 and TRBJ2-4, with D possibly being TRBD2 (6 bases). Germline V gives CDR1 SGHRS, CDR2 YFSETQ. CDR3 length equals 16 residues. V shed 0 bases and J shed 3 bases, with 13 bases lying between them.

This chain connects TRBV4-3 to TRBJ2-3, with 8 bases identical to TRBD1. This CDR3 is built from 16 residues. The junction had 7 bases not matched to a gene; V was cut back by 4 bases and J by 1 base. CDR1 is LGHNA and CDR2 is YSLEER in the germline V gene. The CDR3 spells CASSRAVGQGTDTQYF. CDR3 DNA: TGCGCCAGCAGCCGCGCCGTGGGACAGGGCACAGATACGCAGTATTTT.

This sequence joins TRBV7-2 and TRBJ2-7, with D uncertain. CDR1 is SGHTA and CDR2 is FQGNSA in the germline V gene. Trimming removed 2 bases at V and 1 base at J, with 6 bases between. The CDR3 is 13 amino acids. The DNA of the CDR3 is TGTGCCAGCAGCTTATTTAATTCCTACGAGCAGTACTTC. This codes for CASSLFNSYEQYF.

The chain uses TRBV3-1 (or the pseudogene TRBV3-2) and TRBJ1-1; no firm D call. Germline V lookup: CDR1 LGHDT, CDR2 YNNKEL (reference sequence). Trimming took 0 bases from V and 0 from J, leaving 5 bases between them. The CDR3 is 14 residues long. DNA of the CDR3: TGTGCCAGCAGCCAAGATAGGATGAACACTGAAGCTTTCTTT. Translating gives CASSQDRMNTEAFF.

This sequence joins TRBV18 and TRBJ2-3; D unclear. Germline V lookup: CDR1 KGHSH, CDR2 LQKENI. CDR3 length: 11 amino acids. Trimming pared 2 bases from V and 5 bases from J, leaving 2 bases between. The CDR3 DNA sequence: TGTGCCAGCTCACCAGGAGATACGCAGTATTTT. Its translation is CASSPGDTQYF.

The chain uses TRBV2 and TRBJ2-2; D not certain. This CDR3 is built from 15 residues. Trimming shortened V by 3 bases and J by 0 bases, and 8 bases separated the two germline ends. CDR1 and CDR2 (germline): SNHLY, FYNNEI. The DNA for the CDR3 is TGTGCCAGCAGTGAGCAACAAACGAACACCGGGGAGCTGTTTTTT. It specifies CASSEQQTNTGELFF. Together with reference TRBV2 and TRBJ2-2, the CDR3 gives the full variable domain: EPEVTQTPSHQVTQMGQEVILRCVPISNHLYFYWYRQILGQKVEFLVSFYNNEISEKSEIFDDQFSVERPDGSNFTLKIRSTKLEDSAMYFCASSEQQTNTGELFFGEGSRLTVL.

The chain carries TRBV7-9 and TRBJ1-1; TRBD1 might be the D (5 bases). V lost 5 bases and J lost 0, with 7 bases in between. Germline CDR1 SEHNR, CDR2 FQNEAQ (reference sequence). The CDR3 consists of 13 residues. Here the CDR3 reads CASSRDLNTEAFF. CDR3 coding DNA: TGTGCCAGCAGCCGGGACTTGAACACTGAAGCTTTCTTT.

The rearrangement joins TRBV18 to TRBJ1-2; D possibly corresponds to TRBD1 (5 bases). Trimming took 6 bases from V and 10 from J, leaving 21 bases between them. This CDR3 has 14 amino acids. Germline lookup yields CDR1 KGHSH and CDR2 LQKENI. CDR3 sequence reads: CASSPGTGKRVYTF. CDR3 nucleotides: TGTGCCAGCTCCCCCGGGACGGGGAAGAGGGTCTACACCTTC.

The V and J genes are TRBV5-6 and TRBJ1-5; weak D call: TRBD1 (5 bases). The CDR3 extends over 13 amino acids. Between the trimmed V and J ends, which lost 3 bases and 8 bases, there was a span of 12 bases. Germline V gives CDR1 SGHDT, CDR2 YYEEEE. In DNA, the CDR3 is TGTGCCAGCAGCTCCGGCCGGGGGGAGCCCCAGCATTTT. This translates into CASSSGRGEPQHF. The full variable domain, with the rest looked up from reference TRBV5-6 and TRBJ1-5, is DAGVTQSPTHLIKTRGQQVTLRCSPKSGHDTVSWYQQALGQGPQFIFQYYEEEERQRGNFPDRFSGHQFPNYSSELNVNALLLGDSALYLCASSSGRGEPQHFGDGTRLSIL.

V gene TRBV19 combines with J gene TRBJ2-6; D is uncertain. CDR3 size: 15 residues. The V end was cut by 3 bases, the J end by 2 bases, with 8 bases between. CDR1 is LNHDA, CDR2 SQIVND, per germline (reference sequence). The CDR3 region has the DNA TGTGCCAGTAGTATCTTTGGAGCTGGGGCCAACGTCCTGACTTTC. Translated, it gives CASSIFGAGANVLTF.

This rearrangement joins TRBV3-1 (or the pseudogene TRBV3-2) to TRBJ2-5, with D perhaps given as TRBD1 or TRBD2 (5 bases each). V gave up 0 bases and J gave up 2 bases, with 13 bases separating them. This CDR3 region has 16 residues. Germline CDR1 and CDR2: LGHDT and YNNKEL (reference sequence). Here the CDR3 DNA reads TGTGCCAGCAGCCAAGATGAGGGGCTAGGGCAAGAGACCCAGTACTTC. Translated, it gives CASSQDEGLGQETQYF.

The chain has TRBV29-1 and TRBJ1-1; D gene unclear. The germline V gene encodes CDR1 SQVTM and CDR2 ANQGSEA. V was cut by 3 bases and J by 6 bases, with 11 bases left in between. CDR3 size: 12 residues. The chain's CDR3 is CSVEDRVSEAFF. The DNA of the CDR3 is TGCAGCGTTGAGGACCGGGTGTCTGAAGCTTTCTTT.

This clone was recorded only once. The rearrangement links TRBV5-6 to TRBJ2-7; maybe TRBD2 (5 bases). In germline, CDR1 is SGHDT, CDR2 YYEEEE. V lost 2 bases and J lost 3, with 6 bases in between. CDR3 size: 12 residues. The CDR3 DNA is TGTGCCAGCAGCTTTGGACTCTACGAGCAGTACTTC. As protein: CASSFGLYEQYF.

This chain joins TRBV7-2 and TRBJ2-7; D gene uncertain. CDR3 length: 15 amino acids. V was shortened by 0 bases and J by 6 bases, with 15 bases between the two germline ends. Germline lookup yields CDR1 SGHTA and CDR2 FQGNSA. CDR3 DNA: TGTGCCAGCAGCTTAGCGAGATTTGAAAGTTCCGAGCAGTACTTC. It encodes CASSLARFESSEQYF.

CDR3 sequence reads: CASSLDSTYEQYF. DNA of the CDR3: TGTGCCAGCAGCTTAGACAGTACCTACGAGCAGTACTTC. The chain uses TRBV7-2 and TRBJ2-7; D unresolved. Germline values: CDR1 SGHTA, CDR2 FQGNSA. The CDR3 consists of 13 residues. The germline V and J ends were trimmed by 1 base and 2 bases, with 6 bases remaining between them.

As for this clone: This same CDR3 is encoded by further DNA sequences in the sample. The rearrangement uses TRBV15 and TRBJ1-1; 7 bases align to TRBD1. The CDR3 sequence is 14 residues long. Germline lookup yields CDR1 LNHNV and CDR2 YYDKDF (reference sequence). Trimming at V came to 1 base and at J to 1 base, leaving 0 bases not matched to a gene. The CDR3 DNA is TGTGCCACCAGCAGAGGACAGGGGAACACTGAAGCTTTCTTT. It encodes CATSRGQGNTEAFF.

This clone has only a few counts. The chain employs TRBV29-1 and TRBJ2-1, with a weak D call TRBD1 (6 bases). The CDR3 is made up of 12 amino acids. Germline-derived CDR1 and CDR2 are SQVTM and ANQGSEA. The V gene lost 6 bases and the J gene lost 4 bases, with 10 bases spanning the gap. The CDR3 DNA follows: TGCAGCGTCCGTACAGGGTACAATGAGCAGTTCTTC. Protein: CSVRTGYNEQFF.

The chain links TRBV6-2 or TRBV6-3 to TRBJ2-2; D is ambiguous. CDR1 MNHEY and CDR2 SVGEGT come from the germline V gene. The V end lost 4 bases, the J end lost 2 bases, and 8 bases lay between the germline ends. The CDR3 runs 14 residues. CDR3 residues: CASSLTVNTGELFF. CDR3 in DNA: TGTGCCAGCAGTTTAACAGTAAACACCGGGGAGCTGTTTTTT.

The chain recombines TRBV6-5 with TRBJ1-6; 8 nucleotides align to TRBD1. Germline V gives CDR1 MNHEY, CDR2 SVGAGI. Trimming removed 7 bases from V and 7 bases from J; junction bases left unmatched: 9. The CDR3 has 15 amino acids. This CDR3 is CASTKGDRLNSPLHF. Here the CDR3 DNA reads TGTGCCAGCACCAAGGGGGACAGGCTAAATTCACCCCTCCACTTT.